This T cell receptor beta chain was recovered during a study of blood T cell repertoires in COVID-19. Study background: Italy, Spain and the United States were the sources of the convalescent and acute COVID-19 samples.

Methods used by the authors: The assay estimated nucleated cells by amplifying reference gene primers. Libraries were prepared by immunoSEQ multiplex PCR; TCRdb keeps only in-frame clonotypes and omits some of them. The V and J calls and clone size come from that table; D and trimming were worked out from the DNA. This sample has 200,000 to 250,000 clones, with nearly 90% found just once. Source material: peripheral blood. The TCR originated in a woman between 18 and 30 years old who had recovered from COVID-19.

The CDR3 coding sequence is TGTGCCAGCAGCCTGAAACTGGGACAGACATCTGGAAACACCATATATTTT. It specifies CASSLKLGQTSGNTIYF. The rearrangement uses TRBV7-8 and TRBJ1-3, with 7 bases that match TRBD1. There are 17 residues in the CDR3. CDR1 SGHVS and CDR2 FQNEAQ come from the germline V gene. Trimming removed 5 bases from V and 1 base from J; junction bases left unmatched: 11.